What follows is one TCR beta chain and its context. The entry originates in a study of blood T cell repertoires in COVID-19. CDR3 size: 18 residues. Trimming removed 3 bases at V and 1 base at J, with 21 bases between. CDR1 is ENHRY, CDR2 SYGVKD, per germline. Sequencing used immunoSEQ multiplex PCR; TCRdb keeps in-frame clones, though not all of them. The table has about 220,000 clones, 80% to 90% seen once; the top ten hold over 3%. The sequence was obtained from a woman in her late teens or twenties in a cohort exposed to, infected with or recovered from COVID-19 (not recorded which). The chain couples TRBV10-3 to TRBJ1-1, with a tentative D call TRBD1 (6 bases). Sequenced: PBMCs or T cells enriched from blood (not recorded which). In nucleotides, the CDR3 is TGTGCCATCAGTGAAGGGGGGGGGTTAGAGTATCGGAACACTGAAGCTTTCTTT. This sequence encodes CAISEGGGLEYRNTEAFF.